What follows are 20 T cell receptor beta chains derived from one specimen sequenced in a study of blood T cell repertoires in COVID-19. This table comes from immunoSEQ multiplex PCR, and its TCRdb copy is limited to in-frame clones, with some not included. The repertoire has some 58,000 clones, around 90% of them found once; the top ten carry 3.5%. The sequenced sample consisted of peripheral blood. All receptors derive from a human donor in a cohort sampled during active COVID-19.

The V and J genes are TRBV6-5 and TRBJ1-2; D not certain. The V gene's germline CDR1 is MNHEY and CDR2 SVGAGI. Trimming removed 7 bases from V and 8 bases from J, with 17 bases in between. The CDR3 covers 13 residues. The DNA of the CDR3 is TGTGCCAGCAAGGAGAACGCCGCGGGCGGCTACACCTTC. This translates into CASKENAAGGYTF.

The chain joins TRBV3-1 (or the pseudogene TRBV3-2) to TRBJ1-6; 10 bases agree with TRBD1. The CDR3 runs to 15 residues. The V gene end was trimmed by 4 bases and the J gene end by 9 bases; junction bases not matched to a gene: 6. Germline CDR1 reads LGHDT; CDR2 reads YNNKEL (reference sequence). This CDR3 reads CASSPWGQGPSPLHF. CDR3 nucleotides: TGTGCCAGCAGCCCATGGGGACAGGGGCCTTCACCCCTCCACTTT.

The CDR3 DNA sequence: TGTGCCAGCAGCTACAGGGGTCGGAGCTCCTACGAGCAGTACTTC. It specifies CASSYRGRSSYEQYF. This sequence joins TRBV7-2 and TRBJ2-7, with 7 bases aligning to TRBD1. After removal of 4 bases from V and 0 bases from J, the junction contained 6 bases not matched to a gene. Germline CDR1 SGHTA, CDR2 FQGNSA. The CDR3 is made up of 15 amino acids.

The chain recombines TRBV6-5 with TRBJ2-1; the D is unclear. Trimming cost V 2 bases and J 5 bases, with 13 bases left between them. The CDR3 extends over 15 amino acids. Germline CDR1 is MNHEY and CDR2 is SVGAGI. For the CDR3, the DNA is TGTGCCAGCAGTTACGCTGGCGGTAAAAACAATGAGCAGTTCTTC. Protein product: CASSYAGGKNNEQFF.

The chain combines TRBV21-1 with TRBJ2-5; the table gives TRBD1 as D, unverified against the DNA. TRBV21-1 represents a pseudogene. The CDR3 covers 14 residues. CDR3 nucleotide sequence: TGTGCCAGCAGTTCAGGGGAGAGATGGGAGACCCAGTACTTC. It specifies CASSSGERWETQYF.

The chain has TRBV21-1 and TRBJ2-1; no check of the table's D call, TRBD1, against the DNA was made. TRBV21-1 is flagged as a pseudogene. The CDR3 consists of 17 residues. The CDR3 DNA reads as TGTGCCAGCAGCAATCCCGGGACAGGGCGAGAGCGGAATGAGCAGTTCTTC. Protein sequence: CASSNPGTGRERNEQFF.

The rearrangement joins TRBV7-2 to TRBJ2-1; D is unclear. V dropped 0 bases and J dropped 3 bases, with 3 bases sitting between them. The CDR3 runs to 13 residues. The V gene's germline CDR1 is SGHTA and CDR2 FQGNSA. The CDR3 spells CASSLARYNEQFF. For the CDR3, the DNA is TGTGCCAGCAGCTTAGCGCGCTACAATGAGCAGTTCTTC. The full variable domain, with the rest looked up from reference TRBV7-2 and TRBJ2-1, is GAGVSQSPSNKVTEKGKDVELRCDPISGHTALYWYRQSLGQGLEFLIYFQGNSAPDKSGLPSDRFSAERTGGSVSTLTIQRTQQEDSAVYLCASSLARYNEQFFGPGTRLTVL.

The V gene is TRBV7-9, the J gene TRBJ2-5, with a tentative D call TRBD1 (6 bases). Germline V CDR1 and CDR2: SEHNR, FQNEAQ (reference sequence). The ends were cut back, 5 bases at V and 1 base at J, with 11 bases in the middle. The CDR3 is 14 residues long. CDR3 amino acids: CASSPGHSQETQYF. CDR3 DNA: TGTGCCAGCAGCCCGGGACATTCCCAAGAGACCCAGTACTTC.

CDR3 coding DNA: TGTGCCAGCAGGGAAGGGACATGGTATGGCTACACCTTC. This encodes CASREGTWYGYTF. This chain joins TRBV12-3 or TRBV12-4 and TRBJ1-2, with D possibly matching TRBD1 (6 bases). Between the trimmed V and J ends, which lost 6 bases and 5 bases, there was a span of 13 bases. This CDR3 region has 13 residues.

The chain combines TRBV30 with TRBJ2-7, with D hard to call. The CDR3 length is 12 residues. CDR1 is GTSNPN, CDR2 SVGIG, per germline (reference sequence). The ends were cut back, 0 bases at V and 6 bases at J, with 9 bases in the middle. The CDR3 DNA follows: TGTGCCTGGAGTGTAACAGCTTTCGAGCAGTACTTC. This translates into CAWSVTAFEQYF. Complete variable domain (other parts from reference TRBV30 and TRBJ2-7): SQTIHQWPATLVQPVGSPLSLECTVEGTSNPNLYWYRQAAGRGLQLLFYSVGIGQISSEVPQNLSASRPQDRQFILSSKKLLLSDSGFYLCAWSVTAFEQYFGPGTRLTVT.

The chain has TRBV30 and TRBJ1-4; 7 nucleotides agree with TRBD1. Per the germline V gene, CDR1 is GTSNPN and CDR2 is SVGIG (reference sequence). The junction had 10 bases not matched to a gene; V was cut back by 7 bases and J by 8 bases. This CDR3 region has 13 residues. CDR3 nucleotide sequence: TGTGCCTACTCAGACAGGGTCCCCGAAAAACTGTTTTTT. It encodes CAYSDRVPEKLFF.

The chain joins TRBV5-1 to TRBJ1-4, with unresolved D. The V gene's germline CDR1 is SGHRS and CDR2 YFSETQ. The CDR3 spans 15 residues. Trimming left V 2 bases short and J 0 bases short, with 8 bases between. CDR3 region: CASSFSSTTNEKLFF. In DNA form, the CDR3 reads TGCGCCAGCAGCTTCTCTTCTACAACTAATGAAAAACTGTTTTTT.

The chain is built from TRBV5-1 and TRBJ2-5, with D unresolved. The CDR3 length is 14 residues. Trimming pared 2 bases from V and 3 bases from J, leaving 11 bases between. Germline values: CDR1 SGHRS, CDR2 YFSETQ. The CDR3 spells CASSFSAGKETQYF. CDR3 coding DNA: TGCGCCAGCAGCTTCTCCGCAGGAAAAGAGACCCAGTACTTC.

About this clone: Other DNA sequences from this sample encode an identical CDR3 as well. This chain links TRBV2 with TRBJ2-7; perhaps TRBD1 as D (6 bases). Between the trimmed V and J ends, which lost 7 bases and 7 bases, there was a span of 26 bases. Looked up from germline, CDR1 is SNHLY and CDR2 is FYNNEI. The CDR3 is 16 residues long. The CDR3: CASKSLRTGQPKEQYF. The CDR3 DNA is TGTGCCAGCAAATCGCTGCGAACAGGGCAACCCAAGGAGCAGTACTTC.

This chain uses TRBV9 with TRBJ2-3; TRBD1 matches at 7 bases. CDR1 SGDLS and CDR2 YYNGEE come from the germline V gene. The CDR3 spans 15 residues. V lost 3 bases, J lost 5 bases, and 9 bases stayed unmatched. CDR3 nucleotide sequence: TGTGCCAGCAGCGCCCAACTCCAGGGGGAAGATACGCAGTATTTT. Its protein product is CASSAQLQGEDTQYF.

V is TRBV6-4 and J is TRBJ2-1; 8 bases map to TRBD2. V lost 0 bases and J lost 1; bases outside the gene matches: 2. This CDR3 spans 16 amino acids. The V gene's germline CDR1 is MRHNA and CDR2 SNTAGT. The CDR3: CASSDSKRGSYNEQFF. The DNA of the CDR3 is TGTGCCAGCAGTGACTCCAAGCGGGGGTCCTACAATGAGCAGTTCTTC.

In DNA form, the CDR3 reads TGTGCCAGCAGCGTAGCTAGCCGGGCTAGCACAGATACGCAGTATTTT. Translation: CASSVASRASTDTQYF. The chain employs TRBV9 and TRBJ2-3; D is perhaps TRBD2 (5 bases). Germline lookup yields CDR1 SGDLS and CDR2 YYNGEE. This CDR3 has 16 residues. Trimming stripped 0 bases from V and 0 bases from J, with 11 bases between.

V gene TRBV7-9 combines with J gene TRBJ2-5; D gene ambiguous. V lost 3 bases and J lost 2, with 10 bases in between. Looked up from germline, CDR1 is SEHNR and CDR2 is FQNEAQ (reference sequence). The CDR3 is 14 residues long. The CDR3, as DNA: TGTGCCAGCAGCTTGTCACTGCAACAAGAGACCCAGTACTTC. Translation gives CASSLSLQQETQYF.

The J gene is TRBJ2-7, the V gene TRBV7-9; D is undetermined. V lost 4 bases and J 2 bases, leaving 15 bases between the germline ends. Germline CDR1 is SEHNR and CDR2 is FQNEAQ (reference sequence). CDR3 size: 15 residues. DNA of the CDR3: TGTGCCAGCAGCTCCCCTAAGCCAGGTACCTACGAGCAGTACTTC. Amino acid sequence: CASSSPKPGTYEQYF. Full variable domain (rest looked up from reference TRBV7-9 and TRBJ2-7): DTGVSQNPRHKITKRGQNVTFRCDPISEHNRLYWYRQTLGQGPEFLTYFQNEAQLEKSRLLSDRFSAERPKGSFSTLEIQRTEQGDSAMYLCASSSPKPGTYEQYFGPGTRLTVT.

The genes are TRBV5-1 and TRBJ2-3; tentative D call: TRBD2 (5 bases). CDR1 is SGHRS and CDR2 is YFSETQ in the germline V gene. Trimming pared 4 bases from V and 3 bases from J, leaving 9 bases between. The CDR3 loop spans 13 amino acids. The CDR3 nucleotides are TGCGCCAGCAGCCCGGGGTCTACAGATACGCAGTATTTT. Its protein is CASSPGSTDTQYF.